The sequence of this TCR beta chain was determined in a study of T cell responses to AZD1222 COVID-19 vaccine. Study-level information: Samples with a second dose at about 4 or about 12 weeks were pooled together. Study results and limitations: At 160-218 and 743-854, vaccine-associated CD4 TCRs were dominant, and they spanned spike. Clonal diversity was possibly underestimated, and the donors were mostly white British, with more females.

Using immunoSEQ multiplex PCR, the repertoire was profiled, and TCRdb retains in-frame clones only, with some absent. The sample shows roughly 120,000 clones, roughly nine tenths of them seen only once. Per germline, CDR1 SNHLY and CDR2 FYNNEI. This CDR3 has 13 amino acids. V lost 5 bases, J lost 6 bases, and 14 bases lay in between. With respect to this clone: No antigen is known for it.

The rearrangement uses TRBV2 and TRBJ2-7; perhaps TRBD1 as D (6 bases). This sample comprised peripheral blood, obtained on day 0 of AZD1222 vaccination. The receptor comes from an adult in good health. The CDR3 DNA is TGTGCCAGCAGTTTAGACAGGTCAGGCGAGCAGTACTTC. It is translated as CASSLDRSGEQYF.